The 5 T cell receptor beta chains below were found in one sample sequenced in a study of blood T cell repertoires in COVID-19. Repertoires were generated with immunoSEQ multiplex PCR, while TCRdb's copy carries only in-frame clones and drops some. The sample records some 400,000 clones, around 86% being singletons. Sequences were obtained from peripheral blood. These receptors all come from a human donor in a cohort sampled during active COVID-19.

The J gene is TRBJ1-5, the V gene TRBV2, with 9 bases aligning to TRBD1. V lost 7 bases and J lost 2; bases outside the gene matches: 3. The CDR3 covers 14 residues. Per germline, CDR1 SNHLY and CDR2 FYNNEI. The chain's CDR3 is CASIRDRGNQPQHF. The CDR3, as DNA: TGTGCCAGCATTCGGGACAGGGGCAATCAGCCCCAGCATTTT.

The rearrangement uses TRBV12-3 or TRBV12-4 and TRBJ1-2; possible D gene TRBD1, 6 bases. Trimming removed 6 bases from V and 8 bases from J, with 16 bases in between. The CDR3 extends over 13 amino acids. The CDR3 protein is CASSSWTRGGYTF. For the CDR3, the DNA is TGTGCCAGCAGCTCCTGGACCAGGGGAGGCTACACCTTC.

This clone was observed once. The chain couples TRBV3-1 (or the pseudogene TRBV3-2) to TRBJ1-2, with TRBD1 matching over 7 bases. The J segment lost 8 bases and the V segment lost 4 bases, leaving 7 bases of the junction unmatched. This CDR3 region has 13 residues. CDR1 and CDR2 (germline): LGHDT, YNNKEL (reference sequence). The CDR3 region has the DNA TGTGCCAGCAGCCTCAGACAGGGAGGCGGCTACACCTTC. Amino acid sequence: CASSLRQGGGYTF.

This clone has just a few counts. V and J are TRBV19 and TRBJ2-7; weak D call: TRBD1 (5 bases). Germline CDR1 reads LNHDA; CDR2 reads SQIVND (reference sequence). The ends were cut back, 4 bases at V and 0 bases at J, with 19 bases in the middle. The CDR3 contains 17 residues. DNA of the CDR3: TGTGCCAGTAGTACCACCGCTCAGGGTTACGTCTCCTACGAGCAGTACTTC. Its protein is CASSTTAQGYVSYEQYF.

Here the CDR3 DNA reads TGTGCCAGCAGCGGGGACTCCCTAACGCAGTATTTT. Its translation: CASSGDSLTQYF. This sequence joins TRBV9 and TRBJ2-3, with D possibly being TRBD2 (6 bases). Trimming removed 3 bases from V and 9 bases from J, with 11 bases in between. Germline V gene data show CDR1 as SGDLS and CDR2 as YYNGEE. This CDR3 region has 12 residues.